One sample yielded the 3 T cell receptor beta chains listed below, sequenced in a study of blood T cell repertoires in COVID-19. Sequencing was performed with immunoSEQ multiplex PCR; in TCRdb, only in-frame clones are kept and a portion is missing. Of under 75,000 clones in the sample, more than 80% are singletons; the top ten hold 1.5% to 2.5%. The sample comprised peripheral blood. The receptors were sampled from a man aged 25-45 years with acute or convalescent COVID-19.

The gene calls are TRBV19 and TRBJ1-1; 8 bases are a match to TRBD1. V trimming: 7 bases; J trimming: 4 bases; junction bases outside the gene matches: 8. CDR1 and CDR2 (germline): LNHDA, SQIVND (reference sequence). This CDR3 has 14 residues. CDR3 DNA sequence: TGTGCCAGTAACCCGGACAGGGTCGCCACTGAAGCTTTCTTT. Amino acid sequence: CASNPDRVATEAFF.

The V gene is TRBV4-2, the J gene TRBJ1-6; 7 bases align to TRBD1. Per the germline V gene, CDR1 is LGHNA and CDR2 is YNFKEQ. The CDR3 covers 15 residues. V dropped 4 bases and J dropped 9; count of bases not matched to a gene: 9. CDR3 residues: CASSLPDRTGSPLHF. DNA for the CDR3: TGTGCCAGCAGCCTTCCGGACAGGACGGGTTCACCCCTCCACTTT.

The chain uses TRBV6-2 or TRBV6-3 and TRBJ2-7, with 7 bases that match TRBD1. V lost 2 bases and J lost 6; bases outside the gene matches: 7. The CDR3 totals 14 residues. Germline assignment: CDR1 MNHEY and CDR2 SVGEGT. Here the CDR3 DNA reads TGTGCCAGCAGTTACGGTAGGGGGCTAAGCGAGCAGTACGTC. Translated, it gives CASSYGRGLSEQYV.